This is a list of T cell receptor beta chains from one sample in a study of blood T cells in healthy people across ages. TCRdb used MiXCR to reprocess the 5' RACE reads, holding one entry per CDR3 protein. The data contain about 1.8 million distinct CDR3 sequences, around half of them seen just once; the ten biggest clones take up 2% to 2.5%. Sequenced: blood. The receptors originated from a woman aged 40-49 years in good health. Each CDR3 is given with its conserved first and last residue. A D gene is named only where the DNA matches it firmly. Part of the rows lack a size; the others show once, few, many or a class for expanded clones.

TGTGCCAGCGCACTCAGAGCAACTAATGAAAAACTGTTTTTT | CASALRATNEKLFF | TRBJ1-4 | TRBV12-3/TRBV12-4 | . | .
TGTGCCAGCAGCGCCTCCCCCTTGGACAGAGCCTACGAGCAGTACTTC | CASSASPLDRAYEQYF | TRBJ2-7 | TRBV7-2 | . | few
TGTGCCAGCAGCTCCCCGACTAGCGGGGGGCATGAGCAGTTCTTC | CASSSPTSGGHEQFF | TRBJ2-1 | TRBV7-2 | TRBD2 | .
TGCAGTGCTAGCGGGGTGTGGAGTTACAATGAGCAGTTCTTC | CSASGVWSYNEQFF | TRBJ2-1 | TRBV20-1 | . | .
TGTGCCAGCGAGACATCGGACAGCCAAGAGACCCAGTACTTC | CASETSDSQETQYF | TRBJ2-5 | TRBV18 | . | few
TGCAGCGTGAGGGGGGTAGCGGGCGATACCTACGAGCAGTACTTC | CSVRGVAGDTYEQYF | TRBJ2-7 | TRBV29-1 | . | .
TGCAGTGCTAGAGATCACTCGGTCGATGAGCAGTTCTTC | CSARDHSVDEQFF | TRBJ2-1 | TRBV20-1 | . | .
TGTGCCAGCAGCCCCCGAGAAGGCCAAGAGACCCAGTACTTC | CASSPREGQETQYF | TRBJ2-5 | TRBV5-1 | . | many
TGCAGTGCGCTACGGCCCTTCACCGGGGAGCTGTTTTTT | CSALRPFTGELFF | TRBJ2-2 | TRBV20-1 | . | .
TGTGCCAGCAGCACCTGGGGCCTCGATTTAAATTACGAGCAGTACTTC | CASSTWGLDLNYEQYF | TRBJ2-7 | TRBV7-2 | . | .
TGCAGTGCTGGAGGCCGGACAGGGACAGGTACGCAGTATTTT | CSAGGRTGTGTQYF | TRBJ2-3 | TRBV20-1 | TRBD1 | .
TGCAGCGTTGGATCTAGGGGGCGGAGTGGCTACACCTTC | CSVGSRGRSGYTF | TRBJ1-2 | TRBV29-1 | TRBD1 | few
TGCAGCGTTGAAAGGAGTGGGGCAGGAAAAAACATTCAGTACTTC | CSVERSGAGKNIQYF | TRBJ2-4 | TRBV29-1 | . | .
TGCAGTGCCCGGAAGGTGGGGAACACTGAAGCTTTCTTT | CSARKVGNTEAFF | TRBJ1-1 | TRBV20-1 | . | few
TGTGCCAGCAGGGGGACAGGGGCTAACTACGAGCAGTACTTC | CASRGTGANYEQYF | TRBJ2-7 | TRBV28 | TRBD1 | .